The 11 T cell receptor beta chains in this list originate from one sample, sequenced in a study of CD4 and CD8 cells across lung adenocarcinoma regions. TCRdb itself ran the PCR reads through MiXCR, one entry per CDR3 protein. The sample includes about 23,000 distinct CDR3 sequences, under 65% of them seen just once. The sequenced sample consisted of CD4+ T cells from the center of a lung tumor. The receptor source for this set is a male donor with lung adenocarcinoma. The CD4 and CD8 labels of this study may be unreliable.

This chain connects TRBV6-2 or TRBV6-3 to TRBJ2-5, with TRBD2 identical over 9 bases. The CDR3 runs to 17 residues. V lost 2 bases, J lost 0 bases, and 7 bases stayed unmatched. The germline V gene has CDR1 MNHEY and CDR2 SVGEGT. This chain's CDR3 is CASSYDRGGADQETQYF. As DNA, the CDR3 is TGTGCCAGCAGTTACGATCGCGGGGGGGCCGACCAAGAGACCCAGTACTTC.

The CDR3: CASSQGEVSGNNEQFF. The CDR3 DNA reads as TGTGCCAGCAGCCAAGGGGAGGTTAGCGGGAACAATGAGCAGTTCTTC. The chain is built from TRBV9 and TRBJ2-1; 8 bases are shared with TRBD2. J gave up 5 bases and V 4 bases, and 11 bases lay outside the gene matches. Germline CDR1 reads SGDLS; CDR2 reads YYNGEE. The CDR3 covers 16 residues.

This clonotype ranks as medium-sized. This chain uses TRBV10-1 with TRBJ2-7, with D tentatively TRBD2 (6 bases). CDR3 length: 15 amino acids. The germline V gene encodes CDR1 WNHNN and CDR2 SYGVQD (reference sequence). Trimming removed 10 bases at V and 0 bases at J, with 19 bases between. The CDR3 DNA is TGCGCCATTAGCTCATGGGGGAGGAGCTCCTACGAGCAGTACTTC. It yields the protein CAISSWGRSSYEQYF.

This rearrangement joins TRBV10-3 to TRBJ2-5, with 9 bases fitting TRBD2. This CDR3 is 15 amino acids long. Per the germline V gene, CDR1 is ENHRY and CDR2 is SYGVKD. DNA for the CDR3: TGTGGCGGGGGGGTCGGGGGCCGGGACCCAGATACCCAGTACTTC. Translating gives CGGGVGGRDPDTQYF.

In DNA, the CDR3 is TGTGCCAGCAAGCACGGACTGGCTGCGAACACCGGTGAGCAGTATTTT. Translating gives CASKHGLAANTGEQYF. The genes are TRBV6-1 and TRBJ2-2; a weak D match, TRBD2 (5 bases). The J call may be incorrect, as the DNA end agrees better with TRBJ2-3. CDR1 is MNHNS and CDR2 is SASEGT in the germline V gene. This CDR3 comprises 16 residues.

The genes are TRBV12-3 or TRBV12-4 and TRBJ2-7; D remains ambiguous. This CDR3 has 12 amino acids. Trimming took off 5 bases at V and 0 bases at J, with 5 bases between the two ends. The CDR3 nucleotides read TGTGCCAGCAGTCCGAACTCCTACGAGCAGTACTTC. The encoded protein is CASSPNSYEQYF.

In regard to this clonotype: One end of the junction varies from germline; a read error may be responsible. CDR3: CAMGGLQGVNTDKQYF. In DNA form, the CDR3 reads TGTGCCATGGGGGGGCTACAGGGAGTGAACACAGATAAGCAGTATTTT. This chain uses TRBV10-3 with TRBJ2-3; TRBD2 might be the D (7 bases). The V gene's germline CDR1 is ENHRY and CDR2 SYGVKD. This CDR3 has 16 residues.

The gene calls are TRBV6-5 and TRBJ2-1; the D gene is possibly TRBD2 (7 bases). Matching the DNA end better, TRBJ2-5 makes the J call doubtful. The germline V gene has CDR1 MNHEY and CDR2 SVGAGI. CDR3 length: 15 residues. The CDR3 bases are TGTGCCAGCAGTTACTCAGGGGGGGGGGGGGACGCCCAGTACTTC. Translating gives CASSYSGGGGDAQYF.

V gene TRBV7-2 combines with J gene TRBJ2-5; the D is unclear. Judging by the DNA end, TRBJ2-7 fits better; the J call may be wrong. The CDR3 is 11 residues long. The germline V gene has CDR1 SGHTA and CDR2 FQGNSA. CDR3 protein: CASSLLNEQYF. The CDR3 nucleotides read TGTGCCAGCAGCTTATTGAACGAGCAGTACTTC.

The chain links TRBV6-1 to TRBJ2-3, with a weak D call TRBD2 (5 bases). Trimming pared 8 bases from V and 14 bases from J, leaving 29 bases between. Germline V gene data show CDR1 as MNHNS and CDR2 as SASEGT. The CDR3 is 15 amino acids. CDR3 bases: TGTGCCAGCGGCCTCCAGGCTGGGAGTCCCGGTGCGCTGTATTTT. Translation: CASGLQAGSPGALYF.

The chain employs TRBV9 and TRBJ2-1; 10 bases are a match to TRBD2. CDR3 size: 18 residues. V trimming: 4 bases; J trimming: 3 bases; junction bases outside the gene matches: 13. Germline lookup yields CDR1 SGDLS and CDR2 YYNGEE. The CDR3 coding sequence is TGTGCCAGCAGCCTCGGCTCTAGCGGGAGAAGGTTCTACAATGAGCAGTTCTTC. Protein: CASSLGSSGRRFYNEQFF. The variable domain in full, with the rest retrieved from reference TRBV9 and TRBJ2-1, is DSGVTQTPKHLITATGQRVTLRCSPRSGDLSVYWYQQSLDQGLQFLIQYYNGEERAKGNILERFSAQQFPDLHSELNLSSLELGDSALYFCASSLGSSGRRFYNEQFFGPGTRLTVL.